This T cell receptor (beta chain) originates from a study of T cell responses to AZD1222 COVID-19 vaccine. Study at large: Analyses pooled second doses at about 4 or about 12 weeks. Overall study results and limits: Clonal diversity was possibly underestimated; the donors were predominantly white British and more often female. Spike-wide coverage was observed for vaccine-associated CD4 TCRs, with dominant responses at 160-218 and 743-854.

Method: immunoSEQ multiplex PCR; TCRdb's copy keeps in-frame clones and lacks some. The sample shows about 160,000 clones, around 91% of them seen only once. Of note for this clone: Its antigen is not identified.

The CDR3 consists of 16 residues. From germline, CDR1 is MNHEY and CDR2 SVGAGI. Trimming removed 2 bases from V and 0 bases from J, with 13 bases in between. The receptor comes from an adult in good health. The sample here was peripheral blood, taken on day 0 of AZD1222 vaccination. This chain links TRBV6-5 with TRBJ1-1; D not certain. The CDR3 sequence is CASSYTGGGLNTEAFF. The CDR3 region has the DNA TGTGCCAGCAGTTACACGGGAGGTGGGTTGAACACTGAAGCTTTCTTT.